This TCR beta chain was found in a study of blood T cells in healthy people across ages. Points from the study as a whole: Long-lived donors exceeded aged donors in naive CD4+ cells and diversity. Bulk PBMC profiling left naive and antigen-experienced comparisons inconclusive.

Every sample gave at least 5 micrograms of total RNA when it was extracted. Of note for this clonotype: Its antigen is unknown.

A sample-barcoded 5' primer and a J-beta primer mix were used in a second PCR of about 7 to 12 cycles. Tags on each cDNA molecule came from a template-switch adaptor with 12 random nucleotides. TCRdb reanalysed the 5' RACE reads using MiXCR and keeps one entry per CDR3 protein. The sample includes about a million distinct CDR3 sequences, approximately 38% of them seen just once. The source material was blood. The clonotype was recovered from a man younger than 35 in good health.

The CDR3 is CASSLRVGGSTDTQYF. In DNA, the CDR3 is TGTGCCAGCAGTTTACGGGTCGGAGGGAGCACAGATACGCAGTATTTT. The rearrangement joins TRBV12-3 or TRBV12-4 to TRBJ2-3; possible D gene TRBD2, 6 bases. The length of the CDR3 is 16 residues. V lost 2 bases and J 0 bases, leaving 12 bases between the germline ends.